This T cell receptor beta chain was captured in a study of shared clonotypes between healthy human individuals (dated by TCRdb to the early 2020s). Notes on the research overall: A couple of women and a few men aged 18 to 49 years were included in the cohort. To estimate repertoire size and how much clonotypes are shared between individuals, the study performed deep sequencing of blood TCR repertoires from 4 to 6 healthy adults. To increase sequencing depth and limit assay-specific biases, different laboratories used diverse techniques to prepare libraries and sequence TCR repertoires. Per donor, three plates each were used for CD4 naive and CD4 memory, two for CD8 naive, and one for CD8 memory. Leukapheresis yielded between about 0.85 and 9.5 billion PBMCs per donor.

TCR CDR3 regions were amplified from genomic DNA by multiplex PCR using the deep immunoSEQ assay. Extracted genomic DNA from each cell subset was distributed evenly across all wells of several immunoSEQ 96-well plates, and each plate was treated as a replicate. Each replicate PCR for sorted subsets received about 220 ng genomic DNA, equal to about 30,000 T cell genomes. Purified libraries were measured with a Qubit 3.0 fluorometer, size-checked on a Bioanalyzer 2100, and measured again with the KAPA Library Quantification kit. A separate single-read 150-cycle Illumina NextSeq 550 flow cell was used to sequence each immunoSEQ 96-well plate. The original pipeline was this. Because the immunoSEQ output included only junctional sequences and no quality scores, the filtering could not be the same as the filtering used for full-length reads. To assign V/J genes and CDR3, sequences were annotated against IMGT germline references using PyIR, a Python wrapper for IgBLAST v1.9. Reads with weak V/J assignments (E-value above 1e-6), missing CDR3, stop codons, out-of-frame junctions, or ambiguous translated residues were removed. V3J clonotypes were defined as sequences sharing the same inferred V gene, J gene, and CDR3 amino acid sequence. Percentage overlap between repertoires was computed as shared unique clonotypes divided by the size of the smaller repertoire. Three approaches were used to assess repertoire richness: RTK rarefaction, the Chao1 estimator, and Recon v2.1 estimates of unobserved clonotypes. OLGA was used to compute generation probabilities for all TCRbeta clonotypes that the gDNA method yielded from a handful of donors. Imported from immuneACCESS, the table was reduced by TCRdb to in-frame sequences with V and J called. These copies leave out some clones; in studies compared against another copy, an unresolved V gene accounts for under half, and the cause of the remainder is not known. V, J and clone size derive from that table, while D and trimming were established from the DNA sequence. Present in this sample are roughly 2 million clones, around 95% of which were seen just once. More than 0.1% of the sample is in the top ten clones.

This clone occurred once. There is no known antigen for this receptor. The sample holds no much larger clone one base away, and base qualities are not on file. Donors were healthy HIV-negative adults with no recently reported acute infections or vaccinations. Only Caucasian adults living in Nashville, Tennessee, USA were represented among the donors. CD4+ T cells were enriched by magnetic negative selection; naive cells were then positively selected on CD45RA, and the negative fraction formed the memory subset. Blood was collected by leukapheresis, and PBMCs were isolated by Ficoll-Histopaque density gradient centrifugation and then cryopreserved in liquid nitrogen vapor phase. Analytical flow cytometry was used to check the purity and quantity of every magnetically sorted T cell population. From each sorted fraction, genomic DNA was isolated and quantified by UV absorbance on a Nanodrop 2000c. General conclusions and limits of the study: Naive subsets generally had larger estimated clonotype richness than memory subsets did. Sampling was limited to blood, and TCR repertoires in tissue likely differ from TCR repertoires in blood. Clonotypes shared by all four sorted-subset donors showed higher generation probabilities than non-shared clonotypes. Because the study included a small number of donors, the genetic and exposure-history diversity represented was limited. Across a handful of donors, approximately 5% of naive CD4, 3.5% of naive CD8, approximately 2.5% of memory CD4, and about 0.44% of memory CD8 clonotypes were shared. Incomplete sequencing was indicated by rarefaction of sorted-subset datasets, despite the large sequencing depth. Pairwise subsampling indicated that sequencing depth was expected to affect the degree of clonotype sharing among donors.

The sequence was collected from a man aged 18 to 29 in good health. Sequencing used naive CD4+ T cells sorted from blood. Explained via the paper, the cell subset or site label denotes: CD45RA+ positively selected.

CDR3 reads: CASSMGPGLSNSPLHF. The nucleotide sequence is given as TGTGCCAGCAGTATGGGTCCGGGTCTATCAAATTCACCCCTCCACTTT. The chain links TRBV27 with TRBJ1-6, with no confidently assigned D gene. Trimming costs V 5 bases and J 7 bases, and their ends lie 18 bases apart. Based on the germline V gene (reference sequence), the CDR1 and CDR2 sequences are MNHEY and SMNVEV. The CDR3, cysteine through phenylalanine, is 16 amino acids long. The entry retains the CDR3 DNA only, 48 bases that are in frame from base 1.